Below, 2 T cell receptor beta chains from the same sample are listed, as sequenced in a study of regulatory and conventional T cells in RAG deficiency. TCRdb's copy holds only in-frame clones and misses some; the assay was immunoSEQ multiplex PCR. The repertoire has 30,000 to 35,000 clones, over 80% of them found once; the top ten carry under 7%. Another study also made use of these data, one on regulatory T cells. That paper states: Primers: 52 TRBV forward and 13 TRBJ reverse.

Source material: CD8+ T cells sorted from blood. The origin of the receptors is a human donor in good health.

This chain links TRBV11-2 with TRBJ1-1; weak D call: TRBD1 (5 bases). The CDR3 consists of 16 residues. Trimming pared 4 bases from V and 7 bases from J, leaving 22 bases between. Germline V gene lookup returns CDR1 SGHAT and CDR2 FQNNGV. The CDR3 sequence: CASSYKRGGHGIEAFF. The CDR3 DNA follows: TGTGCCAGCAGCTATAAAAGGGGAGGGCATGGAATTGAAGCTTTCTTT.

This clone was counted once. The chain links TRBV7-6 to TRBJ1-2; 11 bases agree with TRBD1. With V trimmed by 5 bases and J by 6 bases, 11 bases remained unmatched. This CDR3 spans 16 amino acids. CDR1 SGHVS and CDR2 FNYEAQ come from the germline V gene. CDR3 DNA: TGTGCCAGCAGCACAGAAAGCTGGGACAGGGGGGATGGCTACACCTTC. Its translation: CASSTESWDRGDGYTF. The whole variable domain, filled in from reference TRBV7-6 and TRBJ1-2, reads GAGVSQSPRYKVTKRGQDVALRCDPISGHVSLYWYRQALGQGPEFLTYFNYEAQQDKSGLPNDRFSAERPEGSISTLTIQRTEQRDSAMYRCASSTESWDRGDGYTFGSGTRLTVV.